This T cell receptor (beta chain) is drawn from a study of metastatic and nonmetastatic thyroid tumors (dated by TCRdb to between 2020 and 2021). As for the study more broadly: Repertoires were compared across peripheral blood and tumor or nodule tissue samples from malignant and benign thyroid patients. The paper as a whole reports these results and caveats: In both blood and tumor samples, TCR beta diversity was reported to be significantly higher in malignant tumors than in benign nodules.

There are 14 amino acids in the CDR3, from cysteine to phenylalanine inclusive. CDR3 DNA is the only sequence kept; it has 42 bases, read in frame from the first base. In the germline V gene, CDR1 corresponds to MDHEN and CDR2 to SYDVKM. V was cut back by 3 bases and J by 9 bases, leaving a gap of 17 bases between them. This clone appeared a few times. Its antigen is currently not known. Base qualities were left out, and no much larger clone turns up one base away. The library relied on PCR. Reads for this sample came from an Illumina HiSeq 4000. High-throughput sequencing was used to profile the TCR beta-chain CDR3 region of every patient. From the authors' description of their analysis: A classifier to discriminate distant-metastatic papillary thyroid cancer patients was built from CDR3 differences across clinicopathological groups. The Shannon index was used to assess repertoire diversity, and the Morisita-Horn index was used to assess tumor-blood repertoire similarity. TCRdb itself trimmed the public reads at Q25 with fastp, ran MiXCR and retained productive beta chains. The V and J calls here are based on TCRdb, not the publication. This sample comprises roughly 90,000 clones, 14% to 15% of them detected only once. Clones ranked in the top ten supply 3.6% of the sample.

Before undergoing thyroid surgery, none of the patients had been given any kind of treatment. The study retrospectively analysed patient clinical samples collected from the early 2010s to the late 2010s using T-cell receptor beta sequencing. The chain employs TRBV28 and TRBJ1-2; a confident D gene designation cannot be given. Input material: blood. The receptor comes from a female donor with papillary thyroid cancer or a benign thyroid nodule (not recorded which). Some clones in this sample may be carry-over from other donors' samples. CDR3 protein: CASSLIMEASSYTF. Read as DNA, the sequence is TGTGCCAGCAGTTTGATAATGGAGGCGTCTAGCTACACCTTC.